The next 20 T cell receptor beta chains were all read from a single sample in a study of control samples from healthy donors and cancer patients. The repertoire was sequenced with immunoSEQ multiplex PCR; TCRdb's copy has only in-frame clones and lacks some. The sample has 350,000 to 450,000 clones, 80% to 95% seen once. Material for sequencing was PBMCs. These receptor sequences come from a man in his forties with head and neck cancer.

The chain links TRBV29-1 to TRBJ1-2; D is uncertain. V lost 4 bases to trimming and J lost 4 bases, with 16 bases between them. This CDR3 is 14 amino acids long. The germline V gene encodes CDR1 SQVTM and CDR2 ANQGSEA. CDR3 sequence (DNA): TGCAGCGTTGGTTCGGCGTCAACTGCCTATGGCTACACCTTC. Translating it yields CSVGSASTAYGYTF.

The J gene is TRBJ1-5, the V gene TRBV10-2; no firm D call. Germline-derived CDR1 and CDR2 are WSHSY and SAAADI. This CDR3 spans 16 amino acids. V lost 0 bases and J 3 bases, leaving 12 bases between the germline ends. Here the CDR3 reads CASSESYGRLNQPQHF. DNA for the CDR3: TGCGCCAGCAGTGAGTCGTACGGGCGGCTCAATCAGCCCCAGCATTTT.

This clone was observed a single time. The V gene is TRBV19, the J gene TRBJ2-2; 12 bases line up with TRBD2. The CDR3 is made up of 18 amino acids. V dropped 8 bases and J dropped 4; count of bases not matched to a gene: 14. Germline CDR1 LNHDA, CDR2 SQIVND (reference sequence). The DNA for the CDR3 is TGTGCCAGTCGATCCTTGACTAGCGGGAGTTTTGGCACCGGGGAGCTGTTTTTT. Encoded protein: CASRSLTSGSFGTGELFF.

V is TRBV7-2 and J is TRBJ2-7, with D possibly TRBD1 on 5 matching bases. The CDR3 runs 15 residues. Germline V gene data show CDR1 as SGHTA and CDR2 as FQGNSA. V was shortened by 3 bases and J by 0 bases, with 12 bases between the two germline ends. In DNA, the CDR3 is TGTGCCAGCAGCTTGTTTAGGGGTCCCTCCTACGAGCAGTACTTC. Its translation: CASSLFRGPSYEQYF.

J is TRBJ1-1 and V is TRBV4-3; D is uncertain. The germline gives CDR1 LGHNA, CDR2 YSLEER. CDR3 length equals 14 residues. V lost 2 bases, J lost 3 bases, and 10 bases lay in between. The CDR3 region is CASSQSITYTEAFF. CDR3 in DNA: TGCGCCAGCAGCCAATCAATTACGTACACTGAAGCTTTCTTT.

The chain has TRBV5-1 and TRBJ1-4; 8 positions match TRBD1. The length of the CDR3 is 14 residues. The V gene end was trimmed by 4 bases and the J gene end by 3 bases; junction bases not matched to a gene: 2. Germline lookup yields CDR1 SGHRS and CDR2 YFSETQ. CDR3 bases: TGCGCCAGCAGCACGACAGGGGCTAATGAAAAACTGTTTTTT. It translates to CASSTTGANEKLFF.

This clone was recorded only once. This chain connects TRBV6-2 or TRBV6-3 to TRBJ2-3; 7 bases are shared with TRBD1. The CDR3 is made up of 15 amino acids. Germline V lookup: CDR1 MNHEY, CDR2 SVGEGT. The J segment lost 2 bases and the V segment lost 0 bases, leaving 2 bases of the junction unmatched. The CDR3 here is CASSYSTGFTDTQYF. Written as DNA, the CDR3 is TGTGCCAGCAGTTACTCGACAGGGTTCACAGATACGCAGTATTTT.

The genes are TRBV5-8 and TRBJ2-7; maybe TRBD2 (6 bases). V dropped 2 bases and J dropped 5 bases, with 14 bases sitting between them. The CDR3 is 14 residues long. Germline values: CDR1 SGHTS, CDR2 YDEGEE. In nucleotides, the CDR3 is TGTGCCAGCAGCTTAATGAGGAGGGGAGACGAGCAGTACTTC. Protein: CASSLMRRGDEQYF.

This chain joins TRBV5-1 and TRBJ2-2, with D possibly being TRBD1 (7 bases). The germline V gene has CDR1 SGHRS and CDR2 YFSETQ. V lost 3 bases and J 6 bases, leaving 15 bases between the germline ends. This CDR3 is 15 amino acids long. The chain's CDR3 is CASSSFQGDSGELFF. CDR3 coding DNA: TGCGCCAGCAGCTCTTTTCAGGGGGACTCCGGGGAGCTGTTTTTT.

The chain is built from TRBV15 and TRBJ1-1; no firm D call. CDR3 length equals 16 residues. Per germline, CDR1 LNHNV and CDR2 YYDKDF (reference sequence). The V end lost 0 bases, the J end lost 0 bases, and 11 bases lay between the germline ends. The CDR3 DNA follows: TGTGCCACCAGCAGAGATCGGATTCCCATGAACACTGAAGCTTTCTTT. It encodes CATSRDRIPMNTEAFF.

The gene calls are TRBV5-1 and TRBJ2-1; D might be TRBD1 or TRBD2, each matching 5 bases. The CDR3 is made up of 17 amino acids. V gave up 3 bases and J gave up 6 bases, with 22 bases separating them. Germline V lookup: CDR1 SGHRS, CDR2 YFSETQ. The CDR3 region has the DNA TGCGCCAGCAGCTGGGCTCAGGGATCCTCACGGGGCAATGAGCAGTTCTTC. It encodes CASSWAQGSSRGNEQFF.

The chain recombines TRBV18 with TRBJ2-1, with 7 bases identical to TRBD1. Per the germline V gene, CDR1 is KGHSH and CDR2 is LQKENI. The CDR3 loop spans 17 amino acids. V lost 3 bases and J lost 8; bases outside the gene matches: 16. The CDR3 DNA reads TGTGCCAGCTCACCGCTAGGACAGGAGATCTCGGCTTATGAGCAGTTCTTC. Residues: CASSPLGQEISAYEQFF.

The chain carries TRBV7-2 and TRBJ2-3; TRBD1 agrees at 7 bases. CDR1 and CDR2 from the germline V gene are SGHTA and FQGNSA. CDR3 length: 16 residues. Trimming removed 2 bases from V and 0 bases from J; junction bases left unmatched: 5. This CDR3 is CASSLKSRGSTDTQYF. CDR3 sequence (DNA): TGTGCCAGCAGCTTAAAAAGCAGGGGGAGCACAGATACGCAGTATTTT.

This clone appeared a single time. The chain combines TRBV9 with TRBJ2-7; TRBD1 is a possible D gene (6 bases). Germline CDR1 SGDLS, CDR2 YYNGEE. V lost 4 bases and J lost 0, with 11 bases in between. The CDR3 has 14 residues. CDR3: CASSMTGSSYEQYF. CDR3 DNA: TGTGCCAGCAGCATGACAGGATCCTCCTACGAGCAGTACTTC.

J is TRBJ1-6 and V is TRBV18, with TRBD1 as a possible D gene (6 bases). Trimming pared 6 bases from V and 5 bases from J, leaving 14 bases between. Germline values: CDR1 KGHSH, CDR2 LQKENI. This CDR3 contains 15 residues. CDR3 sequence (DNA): TGTGCCAGCTCTCCTGGACAGTCCAATAATTCACCCCTCCACTTT. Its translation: CASSPGQSNNSPLHF.

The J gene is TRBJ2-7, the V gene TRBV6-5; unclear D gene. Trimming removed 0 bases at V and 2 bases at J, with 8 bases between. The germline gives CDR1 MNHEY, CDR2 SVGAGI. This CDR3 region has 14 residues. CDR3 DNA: TGTGCCAGCAGTTACTCGAACCCTCCCTACGAGCAGTACTTC. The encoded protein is CASSYSNPPYEQYF.

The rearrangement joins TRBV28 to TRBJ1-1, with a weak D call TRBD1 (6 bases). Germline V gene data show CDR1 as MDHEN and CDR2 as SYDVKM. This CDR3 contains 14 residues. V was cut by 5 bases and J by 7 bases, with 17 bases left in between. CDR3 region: CASSLGRGGVEAFF. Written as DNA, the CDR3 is TGTGCCAGCAGTCTCGGCAGGGGAGGTGTTGAAGCTTTCTTT.

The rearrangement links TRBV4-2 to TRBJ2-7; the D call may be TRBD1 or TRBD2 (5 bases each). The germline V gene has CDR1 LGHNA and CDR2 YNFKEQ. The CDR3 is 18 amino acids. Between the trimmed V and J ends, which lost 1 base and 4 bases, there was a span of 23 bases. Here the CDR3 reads CASSQAGWDVTSRYEQYF. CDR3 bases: TGTGCCAGCAGCCAAGCGGGGTGGGACGTCACCTCGCGGTACGAGCAGTACTTC.

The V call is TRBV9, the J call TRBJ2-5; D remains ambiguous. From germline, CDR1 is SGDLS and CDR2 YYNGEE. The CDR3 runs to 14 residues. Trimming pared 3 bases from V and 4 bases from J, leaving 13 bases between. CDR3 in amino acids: CASSGEALGETQYF. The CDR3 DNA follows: TGTGCCAGCAGCGGGGAAGCCTTGGGAGAGACCCAGTACTTC.

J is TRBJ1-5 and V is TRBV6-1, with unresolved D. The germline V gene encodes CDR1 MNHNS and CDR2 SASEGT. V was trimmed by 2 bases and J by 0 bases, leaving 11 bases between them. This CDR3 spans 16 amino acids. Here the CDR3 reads CASSEPTSYSNQPQHF. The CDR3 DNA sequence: TGTGCCAGCAGTGAACCGACATCTTATAGCAATCAGCCCCAGCATTTT.